This entry describes one TCR beta chain. Germline V lookup: CDR1 LNHDA, CDR2 SQIVND (reference sequence). The CDR3 has 14 residues. V shed 6 bases, J shed 3 bases, and the junction held 5 bases outside the gene matches. The data stem from a study of T cell changes during pregnancy in multiple sclerosis. The repertoire was sequenced with immunoSEQ multiplex PCR; TCRdb's copy has only in-frame clones and lacks some. This sample yields about 77,000 clones, of which about 89% are seen a single time; approximately 2% belongs to the top ten. The source material was peripheral blood, sampled before pregnancy. This TCR came from a female donor with multiple sclerosis, enrolled in a pregnancy study. V and J are TRBV19 and TRBJ1-3; 7 bases are a match to TRBD1. The CDR3 sequence: CASSRRTGGNTIYF. CDR3 DNA: TGTGCCAGTAGCCGCCGGACAGGTGGAAACACCATATATTTT.